Listed below are T cell receptor beta chains from one sample, sequenced in a study of blood T cell repertoires in COVID-19. Profiling relied on immunoSEQ multiplex PCR, and the TCRdb table lists in-frame clones only, not all of them. The sample contains 340,000 or so clones, 86% of which appear only once. Input material: PBMCs or T cells enriched from blood (not recorded which). These receptors came from a woman between 40 and 50 years old with acute COVID-19. Both conserved end residues are part of each CDR3. The size field is filled for only some rows; it gives once, few, many or a size class.

V gene | clone size | CDR3 protein
TRBV5-1 | . | CASNDSPGMNTEAFF
TRBV9 | few | CASSVAAGADQPQHF
TRBV6-6 | . | CASSYSTATNEKLFF
TRBV19 | . | CARRTEINEKLFF
TRBV24-1 | . | CATSEQGTAEQYF
TRBV15 | . | CATSREKTERLNIQYF
TRBV21-1 | . | CASSNRTTGRAMVETQYF
TRBV15 | . | CATSRDLVPQHF
TRBV25-1 | . | CASSVGTGTTGELFF
TRBV6-5 | few | CASSYVGGFGYGYTF
TRBV5-8 | . | CASSYPTGRYEQYF
TRBV15 | . | CATSRSPGSSYEQYF
TRBV29-1 | . | CSVESQSPGDYEQYF
TRBV5-4 | . | CASSPRRQDGNTEAFF
TRBV6-6 | . | CASSYPDRVYEQYF
TRBV7-2 | . | CASNNGQGLETQYF
TRBV11-2 | . | CASSADSARNTGELFF
TRBV7-3 | . | CASSASGGTSYNEQFF
TRBV3-1/TRBV3-2 | . | CASSQAPRAHYGYTF
TRBV6-5 | . | CASSYLRDSYGYTF
TRBV18 | . | CASSPDTGRGQPQHF
TRBV12-3/TRBV12-4 | once | CASSSRTRDTQYF
TRBV19 | . | CASSLPSDPEGAYEQYF
TRBV19 | . | CASSLGSGTGLSYEQYF
TRBV7-8 | . | CASSLAGEIKNIQYF
TRBV7-8 | . | CASSLVSFDSPLHF
TRBV7-2 | . | CASSSLGLAGGPGEQFF
TRBV10-3 | . | CAISPQENYGYTF
TRBV12-3/TRBV12-4 | . | CASSFVGEVEQFF
TRBV9 | . | CASSATGFGANVLTF
TRBV5-1 | . | CASSPDGQTVGETQYF
TRBV28 | . | CASSLGDEAFF
TRBV18 | . | CASSPLGTFFSYEQYF
TRBV10-3 | . | CAISWGGRYGYTF
TRBV6-5 | once | CASRRGTSGAGEQFF
TRBV7-2 | . | CASSIGRASGNTIYF
TRBV19 | . | CASSWTANTGELFF
TRBV7-2 | . | CASSLAVVGGKLFF
TRBV28 | . | CASSLPRGMSGSNQPQHF
TRBV6-4 | . | CASSEVGSDTQYF
TRBV18 | . | CASSPRTNNQETQYF
TRBV6-5 | . | CASTPGQRMNTEAFF
TRBV7-3 | few | CASSLIGQGPTTGELFF
TRBV2 | once | CARRRDNEQFF
TRBV19 | . | CASSPTGQGYETQYF
TRBV9 | . | CASSVTSGGWSGELFF
TRBV28 | . | CASSNPGERSTEAFF
TRBV6-2/TRBV6-3 | . | CASSYFTPGEQYF
TRBV27 | . | CASSLLGTKGVELFF
TRBV7-2 | . | CASSLGDRARETQYF
TRBV5-1 | . | CASSLAGGPSGDEQFF
TRBV6-4 | once | CASSAPPRDSLNYGYTF
TRBV24-1 | . | CATSDSDRDDGYTF
TRBV7-9 | few | CASSLGTGPSGNTIYF
TRBV3-1/TRBV3-2 | . | CASSPPGTEAFF